This T cell receptor beta chain was retrieved from a study of T cells in Graves' hyperthyroidism and ophthalmopathy. Worth noting for this clonotype: Its antigen is not known. A much larger clone lies a single base off, so this may be a read error.

TCR beta CDR3 regions were amplified from RNA. The HTBI primer set was used in a first-round RT-PCR of the TCR CDR3. TCRdb reprocessed the multiplex PCR reads via MiXCR and lists one record per CDR3 protein. The repertoire consists of some 600,000 distinct CDR3 sequences, with about 43% occurring once and the leading ten covering 6.5% to 9%. The CDR3 is 14 residues long. The V end was cut by 8 bases, the J end by 3 bases, with 16 bases between. Germline assignment: CDR1 ENHRY and CDR2 SYGVKD. Study-level points and caveats: Among clonotypes expanded in thyroid above 0.001, most were also found in blood.

Uncontrolled infection, other autoimmune disease, pregnancy or lactation barred patients from enrollment. For the diagnoses, clinical symptoms, serum thyroxine and TRAb, thyroid ultrasound and orbital computed tomography were used. The TCR sequence derives from a woman aged 18-29 years with Graves' hyperthyroidism. This chain joins TRBV10-3 and TRBJ1-2; D uncertain. Sequenced input: peripheral blood or thyroid tissue (not recorded which). This chain's CDR3 is CAIQRRRADYGYTF. The CDR3 DNA sequence: TGTGCCATCCAAAGGCGGAGGGCGGACTATGGCTACACCTTC.